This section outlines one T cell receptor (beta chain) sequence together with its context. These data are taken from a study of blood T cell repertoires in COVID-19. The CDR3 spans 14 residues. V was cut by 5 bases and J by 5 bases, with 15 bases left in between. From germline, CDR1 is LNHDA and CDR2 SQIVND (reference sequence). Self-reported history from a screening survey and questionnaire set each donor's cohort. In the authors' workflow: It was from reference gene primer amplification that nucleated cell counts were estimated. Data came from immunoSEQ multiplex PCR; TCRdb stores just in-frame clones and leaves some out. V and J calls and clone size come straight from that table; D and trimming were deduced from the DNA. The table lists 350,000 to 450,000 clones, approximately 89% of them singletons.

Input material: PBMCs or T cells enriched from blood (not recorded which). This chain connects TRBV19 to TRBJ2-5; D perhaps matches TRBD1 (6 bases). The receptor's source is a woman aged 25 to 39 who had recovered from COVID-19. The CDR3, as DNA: TGTGCCAGTAGTCAACAGGGTTTGAGGGAGACCCAGTACTTC. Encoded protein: CASSQQGLRETQYF.